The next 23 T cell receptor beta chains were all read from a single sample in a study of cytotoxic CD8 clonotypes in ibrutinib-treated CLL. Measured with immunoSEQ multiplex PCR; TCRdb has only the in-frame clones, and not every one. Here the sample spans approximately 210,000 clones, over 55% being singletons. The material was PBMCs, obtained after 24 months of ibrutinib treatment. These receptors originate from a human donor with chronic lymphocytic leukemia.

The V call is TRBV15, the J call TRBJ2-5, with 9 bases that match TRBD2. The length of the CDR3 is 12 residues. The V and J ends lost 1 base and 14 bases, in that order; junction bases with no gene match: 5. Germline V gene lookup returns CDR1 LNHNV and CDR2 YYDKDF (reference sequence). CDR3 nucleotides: TGTGCCACCAGCAGAGGCCTAGCGGGATTTTACTTC. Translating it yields CATSRGLAGFYF.

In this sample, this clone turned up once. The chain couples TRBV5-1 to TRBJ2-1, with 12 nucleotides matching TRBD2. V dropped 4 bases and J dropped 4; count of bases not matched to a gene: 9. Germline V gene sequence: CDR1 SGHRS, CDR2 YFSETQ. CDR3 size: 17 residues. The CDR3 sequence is CASSNRLAGVSYNEQFF. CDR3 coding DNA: TGCGCCAGCAGCAATCGACTAGCGGGAGTGAGTTACAATGAGCAGTTCTTC.

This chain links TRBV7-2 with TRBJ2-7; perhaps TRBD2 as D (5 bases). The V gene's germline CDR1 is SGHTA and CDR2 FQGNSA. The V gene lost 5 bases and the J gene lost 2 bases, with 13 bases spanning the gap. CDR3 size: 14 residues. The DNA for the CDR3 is TGTGCCAGCAGCCAGGACTGGACGACCTACGAGCAGTACTTC. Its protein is CASSQDWTTYEQYF.

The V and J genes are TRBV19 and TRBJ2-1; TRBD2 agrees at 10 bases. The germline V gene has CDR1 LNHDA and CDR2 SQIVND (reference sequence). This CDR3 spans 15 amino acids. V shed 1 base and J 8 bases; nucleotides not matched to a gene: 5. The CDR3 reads CASSIGASGSYEQFF. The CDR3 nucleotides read TGTGCCAGTAGTATAGGGGCTAGCGGGAGCTATGAGCAGTTCTTC.

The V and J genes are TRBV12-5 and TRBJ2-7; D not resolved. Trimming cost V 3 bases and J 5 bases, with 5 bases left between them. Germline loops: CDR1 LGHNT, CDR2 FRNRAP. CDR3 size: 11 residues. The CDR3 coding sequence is TGTGCTAGTGGTTTTGGGGACGAGCAGTACTTC. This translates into CASGFGDEQYF.

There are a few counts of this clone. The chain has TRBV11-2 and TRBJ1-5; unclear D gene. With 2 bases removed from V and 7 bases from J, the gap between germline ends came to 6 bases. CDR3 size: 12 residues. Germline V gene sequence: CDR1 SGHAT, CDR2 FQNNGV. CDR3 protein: CASSLNGQPQHF. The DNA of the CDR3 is TGTGCCAGCAGCTTAAATGGACAGCCCCAGCATTTT.

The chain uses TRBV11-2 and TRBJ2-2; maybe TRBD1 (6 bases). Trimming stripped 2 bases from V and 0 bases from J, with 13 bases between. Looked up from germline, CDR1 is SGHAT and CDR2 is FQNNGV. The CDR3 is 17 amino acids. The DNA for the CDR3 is TGTGCCAGCAGCTTACCTCGACAGGAACCGAACACCGGGGAGCTGTTTTTT. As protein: CASSLPRQEPNTGELFF. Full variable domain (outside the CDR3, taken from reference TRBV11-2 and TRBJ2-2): EAGVAQSPRYKIIEKRQSVAFWCNPISGHATLYWYQQILGQGPKLLIQFQNNGVVDDSQLPKDRFSAERLKGVDSTLKIQPAKLEDSAVYLCASSLPRQEPNTGELFFGEGSRLTVL.

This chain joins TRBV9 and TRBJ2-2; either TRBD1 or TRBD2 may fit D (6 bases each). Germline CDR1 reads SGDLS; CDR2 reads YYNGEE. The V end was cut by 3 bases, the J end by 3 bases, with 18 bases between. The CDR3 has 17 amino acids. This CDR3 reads CASSGNGVGGYTGELFF. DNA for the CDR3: TGTGCCAGCAGCGGGAATGGTGTGGGGGGCTACACCGGGGAGCTGTTTTTT.

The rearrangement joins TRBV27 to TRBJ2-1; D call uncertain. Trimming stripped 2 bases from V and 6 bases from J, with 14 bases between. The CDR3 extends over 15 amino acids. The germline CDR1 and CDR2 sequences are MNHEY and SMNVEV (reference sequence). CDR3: CASSLEETGLNEQFF. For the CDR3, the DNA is TGTGCCAGCAGTTTAGAAGAAACCGGTCTCAATGAGCAGTTCTTC.

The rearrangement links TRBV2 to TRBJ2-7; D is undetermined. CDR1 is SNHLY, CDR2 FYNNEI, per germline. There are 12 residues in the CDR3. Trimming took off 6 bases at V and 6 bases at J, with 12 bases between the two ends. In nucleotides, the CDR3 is TGTGCCAGCAGCCTCCCGCCTGCCGAGCAGTACTTC. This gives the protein CASSLPPAEQYF. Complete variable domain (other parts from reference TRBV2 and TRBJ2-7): EPEVTQTPSHQVTQMGQEVILRCVPISNHLYFYWYRQILGQKVEFLVSFYNNEISEKSEIFDDQFSVERPDGSNFTLKIRSTKLEDSAMYFCASSLPPAEQYFGPGTRLTVT.

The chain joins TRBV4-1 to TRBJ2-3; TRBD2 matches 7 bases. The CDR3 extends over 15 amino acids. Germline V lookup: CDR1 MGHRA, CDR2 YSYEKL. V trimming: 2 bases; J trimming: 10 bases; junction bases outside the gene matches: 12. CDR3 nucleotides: TGCGCCAGCAGCCAAAGATGGGGGGAGGGCTTTGCGCAGTATTTT. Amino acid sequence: CASSQRWGEGFAQYF.

CDR3 region: CASSVRLADTGELFF. Here the CDR3 DNA reads TGTGCCAGCAGCGTTCGACTAGCGGACACCGGGGAGCTGTTTTTT. The chain uses TRBV9 and TRBJ2-2; TRBD2 matches 9 bases. The V gene end was trimmed by 2 bases and the J gene end by 3 bases; junction bases not matched to a gene: 2. The CDR3 is 15 amino acids. CDR1 SGDLS and CDR2 YYNGEE come from the germline V gene.

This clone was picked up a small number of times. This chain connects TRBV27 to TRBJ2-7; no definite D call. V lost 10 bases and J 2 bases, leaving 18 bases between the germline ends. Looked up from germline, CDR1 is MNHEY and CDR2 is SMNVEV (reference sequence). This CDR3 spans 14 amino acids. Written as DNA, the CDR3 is TGTGCCACCATAGACGATAGCAATCCCTACGAGCAGTACTTC. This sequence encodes CATIDDSNPYEQYF.

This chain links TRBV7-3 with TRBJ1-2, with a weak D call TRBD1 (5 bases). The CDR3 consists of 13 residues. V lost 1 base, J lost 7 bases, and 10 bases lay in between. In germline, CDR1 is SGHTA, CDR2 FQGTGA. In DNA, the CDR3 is TGTGCCAGCAGCTTAAGAGGGGCAGCTGGCTACACCTTC. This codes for CASSLRGAAGYTF.

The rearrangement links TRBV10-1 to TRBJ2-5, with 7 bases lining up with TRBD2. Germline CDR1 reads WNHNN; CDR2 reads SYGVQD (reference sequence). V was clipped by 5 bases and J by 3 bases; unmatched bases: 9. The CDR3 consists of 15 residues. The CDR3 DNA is TGCGCCAGCAGTTCGGGCGGGAGCATGAAAGAGACCCAGTACTTC. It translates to CASSSGGSMKETQYF.

CDR3 sequence (DNA): TGTGCCAGCAGCCCCCCCGACAGATCTCAGCCCCAGCATTTT. This gives the protein CASSPPDRSQPQHF. The rearrangement joins TRBV7-9 to TRBJ1-5, with D possibly matching TRBD1 (5 bases). Between the trimmed V and J ends, which lost 5 bases and 6 bases, there was a span of 14 bases. There are 14 residues in the CDR3. Germline values: CDR1 SEHNR, CDR2 FQNEAQ (reference sequence).

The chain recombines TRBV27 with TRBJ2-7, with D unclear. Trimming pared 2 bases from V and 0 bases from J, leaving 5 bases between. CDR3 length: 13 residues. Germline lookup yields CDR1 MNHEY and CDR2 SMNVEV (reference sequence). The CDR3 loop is CASSLDHSYEQYF. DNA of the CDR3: TGTGCCAGCAGTTTAGACCACTCCTACGAGCAGTACTTC.

CDR3 coding DNA: TGCGCCAGCAGCTTGTTAGCGGGAGGTGTAGAGACCCAGTACTTC. This sequence encodes CASSLLAGGVETQYF. The chain joins TRBV5-1 to TRBJ2-5; TRBD2 aligns across 10 bases. The trim removed 1 base at V and 4 bases at J, leaving 4 bases unmatched. The germline gives CDR1 SGHRS, CDR2 YFSETQ. The CDR3 has 15 amino acids.

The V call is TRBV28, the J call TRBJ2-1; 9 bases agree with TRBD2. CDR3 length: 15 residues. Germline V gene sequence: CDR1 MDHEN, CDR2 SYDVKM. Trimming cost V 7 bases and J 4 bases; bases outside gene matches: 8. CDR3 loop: CASTRLAGKYNEQFF. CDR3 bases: TGTGCCAGCACCCGGCTAGCGGGAAAATACAATGAGCAGTTCTTC.

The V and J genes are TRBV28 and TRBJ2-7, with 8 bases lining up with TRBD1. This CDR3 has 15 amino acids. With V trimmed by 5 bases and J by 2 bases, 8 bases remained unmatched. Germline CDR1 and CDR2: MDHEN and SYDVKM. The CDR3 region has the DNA TGTGCCAGCAGTCAAAGGACAGGGATAACCTACGAGCAGTACTTC. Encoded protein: CASSQRTGITYEQYF. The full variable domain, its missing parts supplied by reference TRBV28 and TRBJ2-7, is DVKVTQSSRYLVKRTGEKVFLECVQDMDHENMFWYRQDPGLGLRLIYFSYDVKMKEKGDIPEGYSVSREKKERFSLILESASTNQTSMYLCASSQRTGITYEQYFGPGTRLTVT.

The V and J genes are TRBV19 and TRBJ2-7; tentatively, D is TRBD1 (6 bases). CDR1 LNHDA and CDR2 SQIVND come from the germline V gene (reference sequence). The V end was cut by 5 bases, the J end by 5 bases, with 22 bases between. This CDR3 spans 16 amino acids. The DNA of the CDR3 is TGTGCCAGTAGTCCCCCTGGACCCCAGGGGCCCCACGAGCAGTACTTC. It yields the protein CASSPPGPQGPHEQYF. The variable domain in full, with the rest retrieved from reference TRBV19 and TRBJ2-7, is DGGITQSPKYLFRKEGQNVTLSCEQNLNHDAMYWYRQDPGQGLRLIYYSQIVNDFQKGDIAEGYSVSREKKESFPLTVTSAQKNPTAFYLCASSPPGPQGPHEQYFGPGTRLTVT.

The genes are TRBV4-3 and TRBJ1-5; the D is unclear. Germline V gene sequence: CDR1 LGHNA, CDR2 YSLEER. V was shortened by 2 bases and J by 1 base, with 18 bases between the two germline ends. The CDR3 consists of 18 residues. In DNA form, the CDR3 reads TGCGCCAGCAGCCAAATCGCCGTATCGGAATTCAGCAATCAGCCCCAGCATTTT. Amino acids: CASSQIAVSEFSNQPQHF.

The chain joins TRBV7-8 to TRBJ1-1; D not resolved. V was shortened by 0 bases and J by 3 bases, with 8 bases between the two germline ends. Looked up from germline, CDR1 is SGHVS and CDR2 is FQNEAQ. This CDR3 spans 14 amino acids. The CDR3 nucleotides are TGTGCCAGCAGCTTAGCATGGCAAGACACTGAAGCTTTCTTT. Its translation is CASSLAWQDTEAFF.